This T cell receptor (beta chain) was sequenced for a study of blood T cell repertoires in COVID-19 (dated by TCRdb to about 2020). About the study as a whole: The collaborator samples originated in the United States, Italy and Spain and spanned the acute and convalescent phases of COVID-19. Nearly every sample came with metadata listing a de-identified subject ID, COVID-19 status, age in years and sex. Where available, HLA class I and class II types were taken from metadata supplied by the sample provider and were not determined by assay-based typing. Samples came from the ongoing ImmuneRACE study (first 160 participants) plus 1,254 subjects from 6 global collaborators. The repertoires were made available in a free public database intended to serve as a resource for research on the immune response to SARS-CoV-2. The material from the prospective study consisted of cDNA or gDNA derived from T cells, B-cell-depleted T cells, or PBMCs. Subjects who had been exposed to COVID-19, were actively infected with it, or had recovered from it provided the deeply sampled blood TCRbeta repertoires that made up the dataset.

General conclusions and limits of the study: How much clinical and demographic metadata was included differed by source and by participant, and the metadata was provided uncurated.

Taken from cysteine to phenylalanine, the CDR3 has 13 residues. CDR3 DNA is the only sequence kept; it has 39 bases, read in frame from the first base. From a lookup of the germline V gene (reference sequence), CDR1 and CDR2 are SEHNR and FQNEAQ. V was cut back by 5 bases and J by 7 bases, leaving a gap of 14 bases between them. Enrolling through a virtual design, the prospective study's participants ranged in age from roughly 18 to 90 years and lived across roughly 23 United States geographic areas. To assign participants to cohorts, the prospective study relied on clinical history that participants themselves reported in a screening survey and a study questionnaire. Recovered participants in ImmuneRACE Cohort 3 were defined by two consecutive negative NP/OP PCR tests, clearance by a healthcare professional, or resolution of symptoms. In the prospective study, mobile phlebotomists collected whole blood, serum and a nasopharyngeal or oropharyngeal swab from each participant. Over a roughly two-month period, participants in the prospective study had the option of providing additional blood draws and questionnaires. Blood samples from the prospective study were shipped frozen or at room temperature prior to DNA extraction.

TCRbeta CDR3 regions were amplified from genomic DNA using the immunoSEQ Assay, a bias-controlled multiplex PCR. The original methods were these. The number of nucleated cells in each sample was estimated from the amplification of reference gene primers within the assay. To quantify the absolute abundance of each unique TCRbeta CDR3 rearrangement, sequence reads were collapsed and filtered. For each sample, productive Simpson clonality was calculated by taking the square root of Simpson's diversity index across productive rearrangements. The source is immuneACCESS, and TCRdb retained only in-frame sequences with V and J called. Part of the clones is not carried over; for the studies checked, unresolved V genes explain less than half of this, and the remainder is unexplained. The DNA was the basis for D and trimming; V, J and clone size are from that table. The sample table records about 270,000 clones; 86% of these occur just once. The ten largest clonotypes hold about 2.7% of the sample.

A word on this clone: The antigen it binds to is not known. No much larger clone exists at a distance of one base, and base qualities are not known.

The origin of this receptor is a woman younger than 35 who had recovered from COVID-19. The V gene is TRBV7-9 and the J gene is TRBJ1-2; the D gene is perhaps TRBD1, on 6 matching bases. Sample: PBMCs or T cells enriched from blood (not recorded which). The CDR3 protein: CASSPPGGAGYTF. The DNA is TGTGCCAGCAGCCCGCCGGGGGGGGCTGGCTACACCTTC.